This T cell receptor beta chain was identified in a study of blood T cell repertoires in COVID-19. Germline CDR1 reads LGHDT; CDR2 reads YNNKEL (reference sequence). CDR3 size: 16 residues. TCRdb's table, derived via immunoSEQ multiplex PCR, lists solely in-frame clones and lacks some. Seen here are roughly 140,000 clones, around four fifths observed once, and the top ten hold approximately 2.7%. The sample holds one count of this clone. A read error may produce the germline difference seen at one junction end. The clonotype comes from a middle-aged woman with active or convalescent COVID-19. The chain has TRBV3-1 (or the pseudogene TRBV3-2) and TRBJ2-7; possibly TRBD1 for D (6 bases). Sequencing was performed on peripheral blood. The CDR3 bases are TGTGCCAGCAGCCAAGACCCGAACCCACAGGGATACGCGCAGTACTTC. Protein: CASSQDPNPQGYAQYF.